What follows are 21 T cell receptor beta chains derived from one specimen sequenced in a study of CD8 T cells in Susac syndrome. RNA, at roughly 0.5 to 1 ug, was reverse transcribed with random hexamers. TCRdb passed the immunoSEQ multiplex PCR reads through MiXCR, listing each CDR3 protein once. Of roughly 250,000 distinct CDR3 sequences in the sample, approximately 95% were seen once. Material: CD4+ T cells from PBMCs. The receptors stem from a human donor with Susac syndrome.

The rearrangement joins TRBV5-1 to TRBJ2-7; unclear D gene. The CDR3 contains 12 residues. Germline CDR1 SGHRS, CDR2 YFSETQ. V was shortened by 4 bases and J by 3 bases, with 8 bases between the two germline ends. The CDR3 DNA reads TGCGCCAGCAGCATGACTGTCTACGAGCAGTACTTC. This codes for CASSMTVYEQYF.

This chain links TRBV7-3 with TRBJ2-2, with 10 bases that match TRBD2. Unmatched junction bases numbered 8, after V lost 5 bases and J lost 5 bases. Germline lookup yields CDR1 SGHTA and CDR2 FQGTGA. The CDR3 has 16 residues. The CDR3 protein is CASSPRLAGFTGELFF. In nucleotides, the CDR3 is TGTGCCAGCAGCCCTCGACTAGCGGGCTTTACCGGGGAGCTGTTTTTT.

This clonotype was seen only once. V and J are TRBV12-3 or TRBV12-4 and TRBJ2-6; D remains ambiguous. Trimming cost V 3 bases and J 2 bases, with 11 bases left between them. The CDR3 covers 16 residues. CDR3 sequence (DNA): TGTGCCAGCAGTTTCCGGACCAGCGCTGGGGCCAACGTCCTGACTTTC. This gives the protein CASSFRTSAGANVLTF.

The genes are TRBV9 and TRBJ2-2; 8 bases match TRBD2. V lost 6 bases to trimming and J lost 5 bases; unmatched junction nucleotides: 9. The germline V gene encodes CDR1 SGDLS and CDR2 YYNGEE. The CDR3 sequence is 15 residues long. The CDR3 is CASNSGRGGTGELFF. The CDR3 region has the DNA TGTGCCAGCAACAGCGGGAGAGGGGGAACCGGGGAGCTGTTTTTT.

V and J are TRBV5-1 and TRBJ1-2; D might be TRBD1 (6 bases). Germline CDR1 is SGHRS and CDR2 is YFSETQ. The CDR3 totals 14 residues. V lost 1 base and J 8 bases, leaving 15 bases between the germline ends. In DNA, the CDR3 is TGCGCCAGCAGCTTGCTTCGGGGGCAGGAGGGCTACACCTTC. This sequence encodes CASSLLRGQEGYTF.

The V and J genes are TRBV9 and TRBJ1-2, with TRBD1 matching over 8 bases. CDR1 is SGDLS, CDR2 YYNGEE, per germline. With V trimmed by 4 bases and J by 2 bases, 13 bases remained unmatched. The CDR3 extends over 17 amino acids. CDR3 region: CASSKEFMDRDNYGYTF. CDR3 bases: TGTGCCAGCAGCAAAGAATTTATGGACAGGGACAACTATGGCTACACCTTC.

The chain joins TRBV29-1 to TRBJ1-1; D is unresolved. V gave up 5 bases and J gave up 3 bases, with 19 bases separating them. From germline, CDR1 is SQVTM and CDR2 ANQGSEA. CDR3 size: 15 residues. CDR3 region: CSVPLLGSEDTEAFF. The DNA of the CDR3 is TGCAGCGTTCCACTACTGGGCAGCGAGGACACTGAAGCTTTCTTT.

The genes are TRBV3-1 and TRBJ2-5; D perhaps matches TRBD1 (5 bases). The CDR3 contains 15 residues. The germline CDR1 and CDR2 sequences are LGHDT and YNNKEL (reference sequence). V gave up 1 base and J gave up 4 bases, with 13 bases separating them. The CDR3 DNA follows: TGTGCCAGCAGCCAAGGTGTGACAGCGCGAGAGACCCAGTACTTC. Protein: CASSQGVTARETQYF.

The rearrangement uses TRBV10-3 and TRBJ2-5, with D possibly called TRBD1 or TRBD2 (5 bases each). The CDR3 totals 15 residues. V dropped 2 bases and J dropped 2 bases, with 12 bases sitting between them. Germline CDR1 reads ENHRY; CDR2 reads SYGVKD. DNA for the CDR3: TGTGCCATCAGTGAGAGGCGGGCAGGGCAAGAGACCCAGTACTTC. Its translation is CAISERRAGQETQYF.

This clonotype has only one observation. This chain uses TRBV15 with TRBJ2-1, with 8 bases lining up with TRBD2. CDR1 and CDR2 from the germline V gene are LNHNV and YYDKDF (reference sequence). This CDR3 spans 16 amino acids. The ends lost 0 bases at V and 6 bases at J; junction bases unmatched: 7. The CDR3: CATSRESGSILNEQFF. As DNA, the CDR3 is TGTGCCACCAGCAGAGAGAGCGGGAGTATTCTCAATGAGCAGTTCTTC.

J is TRBJ2-7 and V is TRBV28; weak D call: TRBD2 (5 bases). This CDR3 region has 14 residues. The ends were cut back, 4 bases at V and 3 bases at J, with 13 bases in the middle. Germline CDR1 MDHEN, CDR2 SYDVKM. The CDR3 spells CASSSLAFGYEQYF. CDR3 DNA sequence: TGTGCCAGCAGTTCTTTAGCGTTTGGCTACGAGCAGTACTTC. Together with reference TRBV28 and TRBJ2-7, the CDR3 gives the full variable domain: DVKVTQSSRYLVKRTGEKVFLECVQDMDHENMFWYRQDPGLGLRLIYFSYDVKMKEKGDIPEGYSVSREKKERFSLILESASTNQTSMYLCASSSLAFGYEQYFGPGTRLTVT.

The genes are TRBV18 and TRBJ2-1; 10 bases are a match to TRBD2. This CDR3 contains 16 residues. Trimming took 2 bases from V and 3 from J; bases not matched to a gene: 4. Per germline, CDR1 KGHSH and CDR2 LQKENI. In DNA form, the CDR3 reads TGTGCCAGCTCACCAAGGACTAGCGGAAGCTACAATGAGCAGTTCTTC. It translates to CASSPRTSGSYNEQFF. Together with reference TRBV18 and TRBJ2-1, the CDR3 gives the full variable domain: NAGVMQNPRHLVRRRGQEARLRCSPMKGHSHVYWYRQLPEEGLKFMVYLQKENIIDESGMPKERFSAEFPKEGPSILRIQQVVRGDSAAYFCASSPRTSGSYNEQFFGPGTRLTVL.

The V and J genes are TRBV12-5 and TRBJ2-3; D is ambiguous. The CDR3 is 13 residues long. The V end lost 2 bases, the J end lost 8 bases, and 11 bases lay between the germline ends. CDR1 and CDR2 (germline): LGHNT, FRNRAP. This chain's CDR3 is CASGLPRRGTQYF. The CDR3 coding sequence is TGTGCTAGTGGTTTGCCTCGACGCGGTACGCAGTATTTT.

CDR3: CASSIVGEQPQHF. As DNA, the CDR3 is TGTGCCAGCAGCATCGTTGGTGAACAGCCCCAGCATTTT. The chain recombines TRBV5-6 with TRBJ1-5; no definite D call. Trimming took off 4 bases at V and 7 bases at J, with 12 bases between the two ends. The CDR3 contains 13 residues. Per germline, CDR1 SGHDT and CDR2 YYEEEE.

In this sample, this clonotype turned up a few times. The genes are TRBV28 and TRBJ1-2; D is uncertain. The CDR3 spans 11 residues. Trimming removed 5 bases at V and 2 bases at J, with 3 bases between. Per germline, CDR1 MDHEN and CDR2 SYDVKM. The CDR3 sequence is CASSPNYGYTF. CDR3 in DNA: TGTGCCAGCAGTCCGAACTATGGCTACACCTTC.

The V gene is TRBV20-1, the J gene TRBJ1-1, with a weak D call TRBD1 (5 bases). Trimming removed 6 bases at V and 3 bases at J, with 20 bases between. Germline loops: CDR1 DFQATT, CDR2 SNEGSKA (reference sequence). This CDR3 comprises 15 residues. The CDR3 bases are TGCAGTGCCTACAGGAGCCTTGTCGATCACACTGAAGCTTTCTTT. Translated, it gives CSAYRSLVDHTEAFF.

The chain is built from TRBV7-8 and TRBJ1-2; TRBD1 aligns across 8 bases. The V gene's germline CDR1 is SGHVS and CDR2 FQNEAQ. The CDR3 has 12 residues. The J segment lost 10 bases and the V segment lost 5 bases, leaving 6 bases of the junction unmatched. CDR3 region: CASSLGTGDYTF. The CDR3 DNA reads TGTGCCAGCAGCCTGGGGACAGGCGACTACACCTTC.

CDR3 nucleotides: TGCGCCAGCAGCCTACGAAGACTAGAAAACACAGATACGCAGTATTTT. Translating gives CASSLRRLENTDTQYF. This chain joins TRBV4-1 and TRBJ2-3; tentatively, D is TRBD2 (6 bases). Germline V gene data show CDR1 as MGHRA and CDR2 as YSYEKL. V was pared by 4 bases and J by 2 bases, with 16 bases between. CDR3 length: 16 residues.

J is TRBJ1-1 and V is TRBV20-1, with D possibly being TRBD1 (6 bases). CDR1 and CDR2 (germline): DFQATT, SNEGSKA (reference sequence). CDR3 length: 13 amino acids. The V end lost 5 bases, the J end lost 3 bases, and 13 bases lay between the germline ends. Here the CDR3 DNA reads TGCAGTGCTCGAGGACAGCTAGACACTGAAGCTTTCTTT. It is translated as CSARGQLDTEAFF.

This chain connects TRBV12-3 or TRBV12-4 to TRBJ2-1; maybe TRBD2 (5 bases). Trimming left V 6 bases short and J 5 bases short, with 14 bases between. The CDR3 runs to 14 residues. Here the CDR3 reads CASRGVSGNNEQFF. As DNA, the CDR3 is TGTGCCAGCAGAGGAGTATCGGGAAACAATGAGCAGTTCTTC.

The chain is built from TRBV5-1 and TRBJ2-5; D might be TRBD1 (6 bases). CDR1 and CDR2 from the germline V gene are SGHRS and YFSETQ. This CDR3 comprises 14 residues. Trimming removed 0 bases from V and 4 bases from J, with 10 bases in between. CDR3 residues: CASSLEQGGETQYF. The DNA of the CDR3 is TGCGCCAGCAGCTTGGAACAGGGTGGAGAGACCCAGTACTTC.